Shown below are 13 T cell receptor beta chains from a single sample sequenced in a study of T cell changes during pregnancy in multiple sclerosis. Profiled with immunoSEQ multiplex PCR; TCRdb holds only in-frame clones, not every one. Of about 40,000 clones in the sample, over 75% are singletons; the top ten hold 0.4% to 0.45%. This sample comprised CD4+ T cells from peripheral blood mononuclear cells, obtained in the third trimester of pregnancy. The receptors stem from a female donor with multiple sclerosis, enrolled in a pregnancy study.

The rearrangement joins TRBV27 to TRBJ1-5, with 7 bases identical to TRBD1. Trimming at V came to 5 bases and at J to 9 bases, leaving 19 bases not matched to a gene. Germline CDR1 reads MNHEY; CDR2 reads SMNVEV (reference sequence). The CDR3 is 17 amino acids. CDR3 protein: CASSPGIPGTVHRPQHF. The DNA for the CDR3 is TGTGCCAGCAGTCCCGGAATTCCCGGGACAGTCCATCGGCCCCAGCATTTT.

The table lists this clone with a few counts. J is TRBJ1-1 and V is TRBV29-1; D is perhaps TRBD1 (5 bases). V dropped 4 bases and J dropped 11 bases, with 17 bases sitting between them. CDR1 and CDR2 from the germline V gene are SQVTM and ANQGSEA. The CDR3 length is 12 residues. The CDR3 nucleotides are TGCAGCGTTGGGTTGGGGGGGGTCAGGGCTTTCTTT. The encoded protein is CSVGLGGVRAFF.

This rearrangement joins TRBV7-6 to TRBJ2-1; 10 positions match TRBD2. With 5 bases clipped from V and 7 bases from J, the junction kept 5 bases outside the gene matches. Germline CDR1 SGHVS, CDR2 FNYEAQ. CDR3 length: 14 amino acids. CDR3 coding DNA: TGTGCCAGCAGCCCAGCTAGCGGGAGAAATGAGCAGTTCTTC. This codes for CASSPASGRNEQFF. The full variable domain, its missing parts supplied by reference TRBV7-6 and TRBJ2-1, is GAGVSQSPRYKVTKRGQDVALRCDPISGHVSLYWYRQALGQGPEFLTYFNYEAQQDKSGLPNDRFSAERPEGSISTLTIQRTEQRDSAMYRCASSPASGRNEQFFGPGTRLTVL.

The V call is TRBV27, the J call TRBJ2-3; D is possibly TRBD1 (5 bases). Trimming removed 2 bases from V and 0 bases from J, with 6 bases in between. This CDR3 spans 14 amino acids. Germline loops: CDR1 MNHEY, CDR2 SMNVEV (reference sequence). CDR3: CASSLQGSTDTQYF. The CDR3 DNA is TGTGCCAGCAGTTTACAGGGAAGCACAGATACGCAGTATTTT.

The chain has TRBV14 and TRBJ2-3; TRBD2 agrees at 11 bases. CDR1 is SGHDN and CDR2 is FVKESK in the germline V gene. J was trimmed by 2 bases and V by 4 bases; bases with no gene match: 5. The CDR3 spans 16 residues. The CDR3 DNA is TGTGCCAGCAGCCCCACTAGCGGGAGACCCACAGATACGCAGTATTTT. Protein sequence: CASSPTSGRPTDTQYF.

The V gene is TRBV2, the J gene TRBJ2-1, with 15 bases aligning to TRBD2. Trimming removed 6 bases from V and 4 bases from J; junction bases left unmatched: 13. CDR1 is SNHLY and CDR2 is FYNNEI in the germline V gene. This CDR3 spans 19 amino acids. The CDR3 spells CASRDHQGLAGGWYNEQFF. The CDR3 nucleotides read TGTGCCAGCAGAGACCACCAAGGACTAGCGGGGGGGTGGTACAATGAGCAGTTCTTC.

The CDR3 coding sequence is TGTGCCAGTAGTATACGACTAGCTAGGCCTGGAGGAGAGCAGTACTTC. Amino acid sequence: CASSIRLARPGGEQYF. The chain uses TRBV19 and TRBJ2-7; 7 positions match TRBD2. After removal of 2 bases from V and 7 bases from J, the junction contained 14 bases not matched to a gene. Germline values: CDR1 LNHDA, CDR2 SQIVND (reference sequence). This CDR3 region has 16 residues. Filled out from reference TRBV19 and TRBJ2-7, the complete variable domain reads DGGITQSPKYLFRKEGQNVTLSCEQNLNHDAMYWYRQDPGQGLRLIYYSQIVNDFQKGDIAEGYSVSREKKESFPLTVTSAQKNPTAFYLCASSIRLARPGGEQYFGPGTRLTVT.

The table lists this clone with a count of one. The genes are TRBV7-2 and TRBJ1-3; D not resolved. CDR1 SGHTA and CDR2 FQGNSA come from the germline V gene. The CDR3 is made up of 13 amino acids. Trimming took 8 bases from V and 0 from J, leaving 8 bases between them. CDR3 loop: CASGAYSGNTIYF. The CDR3 DNA is TGTGCCAGCGGTGCCTACTCTGGAAACACCATATATTTT.

The chain has TRBV29-1 and TRBJ2-1, with a possible D match to TRBD2 (6 bases). The length of the CDR3 is 13 residues. V shed 4 bases and J shed 7 bases, with 14 bases lying between them. Germline V lookup: CDR1 SQVTM, CDR2 ANQGSEA. The CDR3 reads CSVVGRFRNEQFF. DNA for the CDR3: TGCAGCGTTGTTGGGAGGTTTAGGAATGAGCAGTTCTTC.

The V call is TRBV14, the J call TRBJ2-2; a weak D match, TRBD1 (6 bases). The CDR3 runs 17 residues. The V end lost 0 bases, the J end lost 1 base, and 12 bases lay between the germline ends. Germline lookup yields CDR1 SGHDN and CDR2 FVKESK. CDR3 sequence (DNA): TGTGCCAGCAGCCAAGATGTCCAGGGGAGGAACACCGGGGAGCTGTTTTTT. Its protein is CASSQDVQGRNTGELFF.

V gene TRBV9 combines with J gene TRBJ2-2; 9 bases are shared with TRBD2. Germline V gene lookup returns CDR1 SGDLS and CDR2 YYNGEE. This CDR3 is 14 amino acids long. V gave up 4 bases and J gave up 9 bases; unmatched junction bases: 7. CDR3 DNA sequence: TGTGCCAGCAGCTCCGGGACTAGCATCCGGGAGCTGTTTTTT. Its protein product is CASSSGTSIRELFF.

The rearrangement uses TRBV10-2 and TRBJ2-3; tentative D call: TRBD1 (5 bases). This CDR3 has 13 amino acids. CDR1 WSHSY and CDR2 SAAADI come from the germline V gene. The V end was cut by 5 bases, the J end by 2 bases, with 8 bases between. CDR3 sequence reads: CASSRQFTDTQYF. The CDR3 DNA is TGCGCCAGCAGTAGACAGTTCACAGATACGCAGTATTTT.

This chain links TRBV5-4 with TRBJ2-1; 8 nucleotides match TRBD2. There are 15 residues in the CDR3. Germline lookup yields CDR1 SGHNT and CDR2 YYREEE (reference sequence). Trimming at V came to 0 bases and at J to 6 bases, leaving 5 bases not matched to a gene. The CDR3 protein is CASSLDSLAGNEQFF. CDR3 bases: TGTGCCAGCAGCTTGGATTCGCTAGCGGGCAATGAGCAGTTCTTC.